This is a list of T cell receptor beta chains from one sample in a study of cytomegalovirus exposure and HLA in healthy donors. TCRdb keeps only in-frame clones here, not all; method: immunoSEQ multiplex PCR. The sample holds 100,000 to 150,000 clones, about 81% seen once. What was sequenced was PBMCs. The receptors come from a young woman in good health and CMV-seronegative. CDR3s include the opening cysteine and the closing phenylalanine or tryptophan. D genes are given only for firm matches. Expanded clones get a size class; other rows say once, few or many, or leave the size out.

NA | TRBJ2-2 | TRBV10-3 | NA | 15 | TGTGCCATCAGACAAGGGGGTTCGAACACCGGGGAGCTGTTTTTT | CAIRQGGSNTGELFF
NA | TRBJ1-1 | TRBV19 | NA | 14 | TGTGCCAGTAGTAAACAGGGATGGGTCACTGAAGCTTTCTTT | CASSKQGWVTEAFF
NA | TRBJ1-2 | TRBV4-1 | NA | 16 | TGCGCCAGCAGCCAAGATATTTACGGCCGGTCAGGGGGCTACACCTTC | CASSQDIYGRSGGYTF
few | TRBJ2-7 | TRBV18 | NA | 12 | TGTGCCAGCTCAATTCAGGGATACGAGCAGTACTTC | CASSIQGYEQYF
NA | TRBJ2-3 | TRBV4-1 | TRBD1 | 16 | TGCGCCAGCAGCCAAGATCGGACAGGGGGAGTGGATACGCAGTATTTT | CASSQDRTGGVDTQYF
few | TRBJ2-5 | TRBV11-2 | NA | 15 | TGTGCCAGCAGCTTAGCCGGGACACGCTTGGAGACCCAGTACTTC | CASSLAGTRLETQYF
NA | TRBJ2-7 | TRBV2 | NA | 11 | TGTGCCAGCAGTGATGGGCAGGAGCAGTACTTC | CASSDGQEQYF
NA | TRBJ1-5 | TRBV27 | TRBD1 | 14 | TGTGCCAGCAGGGTGACAGGGTCCAATCAGCCCCAGCATTTT | CASRVTGSNQPQHF
few | TRBJ1-1 | TRBV7-9 | TRBD1 | 16 | TGTGCCAGCAGCCGTCCCGGGACAGGTCCGGGCACTGAAGCTTTCTTT | CASSRPGTGPGTEAFF
NA | TRBJ2-1 | TRBV7-9 | TRBD2 | 14 | TGTGCCAGCAGCCCGAGCGGGATCTCCAATGAGCAGTTCTTC | CASSPSGISNEQFF
NA | TRBJ1-3 | TRBV2 | NA | 16 | TGTGCCAGCGGGGCAGGGGAGGGTCGGTCTGGAAACACCATATATTTT | CASGAGEGRSGNTIYF
once | TRBJ1-1 | TRBV19 | NA | 12 | TGTGCCAGTAGACTGGGCGGGACTGAAGCTTTCTTT | CASRLGGTEAFF
NA | TRBJ2-4 | TRBV7-3 | TRBD2 | 16 | TGTGCCAGCAGCCCGTACGGGGGGGGGTTGGAAAACATTCAGTACTTC | CASSPYGGGLENIQYF
NA | TRBJ1-6 | TRBV30 | NA | 12 | TGTGCCTGGAGGGAGGGTTATTCACCCCTCCACTTT | CAWREGYSPLHF
NA | TRBJ2-7 | TRBV28 | NA | 13 | TGTGCCAGCAGTTTGGGGCCTACCTACGAGCAGTACTTC | CASSLGPTYEQYF
NA | TRBJ2-5 | TRBV28 | NA | 16 | TGTGCCAGCAGTTTAGAAAACTTCTTTGTCCCCATGGCCCAGTACTTC | CASSLENFFVPMAQYF
NA | TRBJ2-1 | TRBV29-1 | NA | 14 | TGCAGCGTTTGGGGGCCTACAGATATCGATGAGCAGTTCTTC | CSVWGPTDIDEQFF
NA | TRBJ1-2 | TRBV2 | NA | 13 | TGTGCCAGCAGTGAAGAGGAGTACTATGGCTACACCTTC | CASSEEEYYGYTF
NA | TRBJ1-1 | TRBV6-6 | NA | 15 | TGTGCCAGCAAGGGGACAACGGGGGGGAACACTGAAGCTTTCTTT | CASKGTTGGNTEAFF
NA | TRBJ1-2 | TRBV7-8 | NA | 14 | TGTGCCAGCAGCTTATGGGCAGGGGAATATGGCTACACCTTC | CASSLWAGEYGYTF
NA | TRBJ1-4 | TRBV6-5 | NA | 15 | TGTGCCAGCCGTCGATTTAGAGGACAGTCTGGAAAACTGTTTTTT | CASRRFRGQSGKLFF
few | TRBJ2-3 | TRBV7-9 | TRBD1 | 16 | TGTGCCAGCAGATCACCCGGGACAGGGGGCCCAGATACGCAGTATTTT | CASRSPGTGGPDTQYF
NA | TRBJ2-3 | TRBV27 | TRBD2 | 14 | TGTGCCAGCGTAGCGGGAGTCCTCACAGATACGCAGTATTTT | CASVAGVLTDTQYF
once | TRBJ1-1 | TRBV11-3 | TRBD1 | 15 | TGTGCCAGCAGCTTATGGGGACAGCAGAACACTGAAGCTTTCTTT | CASSLWGQQNTEAFF
NA | TRBJ2-7 | TRBV4-1 | NA | 14 | TGCGCCAGCAGCCTGGGACTTCCAGCCGGCGAGCAGTACTTC | CASSLGLPAGEQYF
NA | TRBJ1-1 | TRBV14 | NA | 15 | TGTGCCAGCAGCCTGTCTGACGGGAAGAACACTGAAGCTTTCTTT | CASSLSDGKNTEAFF
NA | TRBJ2-7 | TRBV18 | TRBD2 | 14 | TGTGCCAGCTCCCTAGCGGGAGGCTCCTACGAGCAGTACTTC | CASSLAGGSYEQYF
NA | TRBJ1-2 | TRBV28 | NA | 12 | TGTGCCAGCAATCGCGTTAACTATGGCTACACCTTC | CASNRVNYGYTF
NA | TRBJ2-1 | TRBV7-9 | NA | 13 | TGTGCCAGCAGCTTTGACACCTACAATGAGCAGTTCTTC | CASSFDTYNEQFF
few | TRBJ2-5 | TRBV30 | NA | 14 | TGTGCCTGGAACCCTCGGCAGGGATTAGAGACCCAGTACTTC | CAWNPRQGLETQYF
few | TRBJ2-3 | TRBV7-9 | TRBD1 | 18 | TGTGCCAGCAGCTTAGCACGCCGTACAGGGGCCCTCACAGATACGCAGTATTTT | CASSLARRTGALTDTQYF
NA | TRBJ2-3 | TRBV21-1 | NA | 15 | TGTGCCAGCAGCAAACGCAGACAGGGGGCGCCTACGCAGTATTTT | CASSKRRQGAPTQYF
NA | TRBJ2-6 | TRBV5-4 | TRBD1 | 18 | TGTGCCAGCAGCTTGGCGACAGGGGGTGGATCTGGGGCCAACGTCCTGACTTTC | CASSLATGGGSGANVLTF
NA | TRBJ1-2 | TRBV29-1 | TRBD1 | 12 | TGCAGCGTTGGGGACAGGAACTATGGCTACACCTTC | CSVGDRNYGYTF
NA | TRBJ2-3 | TRBV7-3 | TRBD2 | 15 | TGTGCCAGCAGCCCATTAGCGGGGACCACAGATACGCAGTATTTT | CASSPLAGTTDTQYF